The 26 T cell receptor beta chains below were found in one sample sequenced in a study of T cell responses to AZD1222 COVID-19 vaccine. Repertoires were generated with immunoSEQ multiplex PCR, while TCRdb's copy carries only in-frame clones and drops some. Among some 180,000 clones listed, roughly 92% were seen once. The sample in question was peripheral blood, obtained on day 0 of AZD1222 vaccination. The receptors here all came from an adult in good health.

The rearrangement links TRBV7-3 to TRBJ2-3; tentatively, D is TRBD1 (6 bases). This CDR3 contains 16 residues. Trimming left V 6 bases short and J 1 base short, with 17 bases between. Germline CDR1 is SGHTA and CDR2 is FQGTGA. The CDR3 reads CASSPTGTSGTDTQYF. The CDR3 coding sequence is TGTGCCAGCAGTCCCACAGGGACCTCAGGCACAGATACGCAGTATTTT.

The chain links TRBV11-3 to TRBJ2-3; D is uncertain. The CDR3 runs to 12 residues. Trimming pared 5 bases from V and 4 bases from J, leaving 7 bases between. Germline loops: CDR1 SGHNT, CDR2 YENEEA. The CDR3 DNA follows: TGTGCCAGCAGCAGGGATCCAGATACGCAGTATTTT. It specifies CASSRDPDTQYF.

As to this clone: Other DNA sequences within the sample encode an identical CDR3. The J gene is TRBJ1-5, the V gene TRBV29-1; D is uncertain. Trimming shortened V by 4 bases and J by 2 bases, and 6 bases separated the two germline ends. CDR3 length equals 12 residues. Germline assignment: CDR1 SQVTM and CDR2 ANQGSEA. CDR3 region: CSVGEGNQPQHF. The CDR3 nucleotides are TGCAGCGTTGGTGAGGGCAATCAGCCCCAGCATTTT.

The chain couples TRBV9 to TRBJ1-6, with D unclear. Trimming removed 3 bases from V and 0 bases from J, with 4 bases in between. The length of the CDR3 is 14 residues. Germline CDR1 is SGDLS and CDR2 is YYNGEE. The CDR3 loop reads CASSGGSYNSPLHF. The DNA of the CDR3 is TGTGCCAGCAGCGGAGGCTCCTATAATTCACCCCTCCACTTT.

The V call is TRBV5-1, the J call TRBJ1-2, with D uncertain. The length of the CDR3 is 14 residues. Germline assignment: CDR1 SGHRS and CDR2 YFSETQ. V was shortened by 4 bases and J by 8 bases, with 18 bases between the two germline ends. The CDR3 bases are TGCGCCAGCAGCGTCCCATCGGACGCAAGGGGCTACACCTTC. Translating it yields CASSVPSDARGYTF.

The chain joins TRBV10-1 to TRBJ2-1; 11 nucleotides agree with TRBD2. The CDR3 contains 17 residues. V lost 4 bases, J lost 6 bases, and 11 bases stayed unmatched. The germline CDR1 and CDR2 sequences are WNHNN and SYGVQD (reference sequence). For the CDR3, the DNA is TGCGCCAGCAGTGGAACAATAATAGCGGGAGGGGGCAATGAGCAGTTCTTC. It specifies CASSGTIIAGGGNEQFF.

This chain links TRBV2 with TRBJ1-2; 10 bases agree with TRBD1. Germline V lookup: CDR1 SNHLY, CDR2 FYNNEI. The J segment lost 5 bases and the V segment lost 8 bases, leaving 8 bases of the junction unmatched. This CDR3 has 14 residues. As DNA, the CDR3 is TGTGCCAGCGTTGGGGACAGGGGAATGTATGGCTACACCTTC. It specifies CASVGDRGMYGYTF. Full variable domain (rest looked up from reference TRBV2 and TRBJ1-2): EPEVTQTPSHQVTQMGQEVILRCVPISNHLYFYWYRQILGQKVEFLVSFYNNEISEKSEIFDDQFSVERPDGSNFTLKIRSTKLEDSAMYFCASVGDRGMYGYTFGSGTRLTVV.

The chain has TRBV27 and TRBJ1-6; no clear D gene. The V end lost 3 bases, the J end lost 7 bases, and 10 bases lay between the germline ends. The CDR3 has 14 residues. Germline assignment: CDR1 MNHEY and CDR2 SMNVEV (reference sequence). CDR3 protein: CASSLGGWNSPLHF. CDR3 sequence (DNA): TGTGCCAGCAGTTTGGGAGGGTGGAATTCACCCCTCCACTTT.

The J gene is TRBJ1-2, the V gene TRBV6-5; the D is unclear. Germline V gives CDR1 MNHEY, CDR2 SVGAGI. The CDR3 covers 13 residues. Trimming took off 6 bases at V and 2 bases at J, with 10 bases between the two ends. The CDR3 bases are TGTGCCAGCAGCAACAGAGGGAACTATGGCTACACCTTC. This sequence encodes CASSNRGNYGYTF.

The chain has TRBV5-1 and TRBJ1-6; weak D call: TRBD1 (6 bases). Trimming pared 5 bases from V and 8 bases from J, leaving 14 bases between. Germline CDR1 is SGHRS and CDR2 is YFSETQ. The CDR3 runs 14 residues. CDR3 sequence (DNA): TGCGCCAGCAGTACGGGGGGCAGGTATTCACCCCTCCACTTT. Residues: CASSTGGRYSPLHF.

The V gene is TRBV9, the J gene TRBJ1-2; no clear D. The CDR3 contains 13 residues. Germline V gene lookup returns CDR1 SGDLS and CDR2 YYNGEE. Trimming took off 0 bases at V and 12 bases at J, with 15 bases between the two ends. CDR3 sequence (DNA): TGTGCCAGCAGCGTAGACACCCGGCAGGCGGACACCTTC. It is translated as CASSVDTRQADTF.

This clone was counted once. This chain joins TRBV7-8 and TRBJ2-3; D gene ambiguous. Germline CDR1 SGHVS, CDR2 FQNEAQ. The CDR3 runs to 16 residues. V lost 0 bases and J 0 bases, leaving 10 bases between the germline ends. CDR3 region: CASSLAWAPSTDTQYF. CDR3 sequence (DNA): TGTGCCAGCAGCTTAGCGTGGGCACCTAGCACAGATACGCAGTATTTT.

As DNA, the CDR3 is TGCGCCAGCAGCCATATTAGCGGGGGCCGCCAAGAGACCCAGTACTTC. The encoded protein is CASSHISGGRQETQYF. V is TRBV4-3 and J is TRBJ2-5; 9 bases fit TRBD2. The V and J ends lost 3 bases and 1 base, in that order; junction bases with no gene match: 6. CDR3 size: 16 residues. From germline, CDR1 is LGHNA and CDR2 YSLEER.

The rearrangement joins TRBV7-9 to TRBJ2-2, with 8 bases lining up with TRBD1. V gave up 5 bases and J gave up 2 bases; unmatched junction bases: 13. Germline lookup yields CDR1 SEHNR and CDR2 FQNEAQ (reference sequence). CDR3 length: 18 amino acids. The CDR3 sequence is CASSRNPGDRQNTGELFF. In DNA, the CDR3 is TGTGCCAGCAGCAGGAACCCCGGGGACAGGCAAAACACCGGGGAGCTGTTTTTT.

This sequence joins TRBV7-9 and TRBJ1-1, with 9 bases that match TRBD1. Trimming took 3 bases from V and 10 from J; bases not matched to a gene: 6. CDR1 is SEHNR, CDR2 FQNEAQ, per germline (reference sequence). This CDR3 has 13 amino acids. The CDR3 region has the DNA TGTGCCAGCAGCTTGTACAGGGGGCTTGGAGCTTTCTTT. Translation gives CASSLYRGLGAFF. The entire variable domain, with the rest obtained from reference TRBV7-9 and TRBJ1-1, is as follows: DTGVSQNPRHKITKRGQNVTFRCDPISEHNRLYWYRQTLGQGPEFLTYFQNEAQLEKSRLLSDRFSAERPKGSFSTLEIQRTEQGDSAMYLCASSLYRGLGAFFGQGTRLTVV.

The chain couples TRBV6-5 to TRBJ1-1; a weak D match, TRBD1 (5 bases). Germline-derived CDR1 and CDR2 are MNHEY and SVGAGI. CDR3 size: 13 residues. Trimming stripped 7 bases from V and 4 bases from J, with 13 bases between. The CDR3 DNA sequence: TGTGCCAGCAATATAGGGGTGGGCACTGAAGCTTTCTTT. Protein: CASNIGVGTEAFF.

The chain carries TRBV4-2 and TRBJ1-6, with a possible D match to TRBD1 (6 bases). This CDR3 has 18 residues. Germline CDR1 is LGHNA and CDR2 is YNFKEQ. The V and J ends lost 3 bases and 3 bases respectively, with 18 bases between them. The CDR3 region has the DNA TGTGCCAGCAGCCAGATAGGGAGGGGGGGCGGCTATAATTCACCCCTCCACTTT. It encodes CASSQIGRGGGYNSPLHF.

In this sample, this clone turned up a few times. The chain couples TRBV6-2 or TRBV6-3 to TRBJ2-3; D remains ambiguous. This CDR3 has 15 residues. Trimming removed 2 bases at V and 4 bases at J, with 13 bases between. CDR1 and CDR2 (germline): MNHEY, SVGEGT. The CDR3 nucleotides are TGTGCCAGCAGTTACCTGGGCCAGAGAGCAGATACGCAGTATTTT. Protein product: CASSYLGQRADTQYF.

This clone has only one observation. The rearrangement uses TRBV9 and TRBJ1-1, with no clear D. This CDR3 spans 14 amino acids. In germline, CDR1 is SGDLS, CDR2 YYNGEE. V was cut by 2 bases and J by 3 bases, with 11 bases left in between. CDR3 amino acids: CASSVGQIYTEAFF. The CDR3 DNA is TGTGCCAGCAGCGTTGGTCAGATCTACACTGAAGCTTTCTTT. The full variable domain, rest sourced from reference TRBV9 and TRBJ1-1, is DSGVTQTPKHLITATGQRVTLRCSPRSGDLSVYWYQQSLDQGLQFLIQYYNGEERAKGNILERFSAQQFPDLHSELNLSSLELGDSALYFCASSVGQIYTEAFFGQGTRLTVV.

This chain connects TRBV18 to TRBJ2-5; TRBD1 is a possible D gene (6 bases). Germline loops: CDR1 KGHSH, CDR2 LQKENI. V lost 6 bases, J lost 5 bases, and 16 bases lay in between. The CDR3 length is 14 residues. The CDR3 protein is CASSRNREGETQYF. The CDR3, as DNA: TGTGCCAGCTCGCGCAACAGGGAAGGGGAGACCCAGTACTTC.

The rearrangement uses TRBV5-1 and TRBJ2-2; D is ambiguous. The V gene's germline CDR1 is SGHRS and CDR2 YFSETQ. V was trimmed by 1 base and J by 5 bases, leaving 6 bases between them. The CDR3 is 13 amino acids. The CDR3 is CASSLTTTGELFF. CDR3 sequence (DNA): TGCGCCAGCAGCTTGACGACGACCGGGGAGCTGTTTTTT.

The CDR3 DNA reads as TGTGCCACCAGTGATTTTTCAGTTAACTATGGCTACACCTTC. This encodes CATSDFSVNYGYTF. The chain carries TRBV24-1 and TRBJ1-2; D is unclear. The length of the CDR3 is 14 residues. V shed 1 base and J shed 1 base, with 6 bases lying between them. Germline CDR1 and CDR2: KGHDR and SFDVKD.

For the CDR3, the DNA is TGTGCCAGCAGTTATATCAATGAGCAGTTCTTC. Its protein is CASSYINEQFF. This chain uses TRBV6-5 with TRBJ2-1; D gene unclear. The CDR3 length is 11 residues. Trimming removed 3 bases from V and 6 bases from J, with 3 bases in between. CDR1 is MNHEY and CDR2 is SVGAGI in the germline V gene.

V is TRBV6-5 and J is TRBJ1-1; 7 bases match TRBD1. With V trimmed by 6 bases and J by 2 bases, 6 bases remained unmatched. The germline gives CDR1 MNHEY, CDR2 SVGAGI. The CDR3 length is 14 residues. The CDR3 region is CASSRQGPNTEAFF. The DNA for the CDR3 is TGTGCCAGCAGCAGACAGGGCCCTAACACTGAAGCTTTCTTT.

The V call is TRBV7-2, the J call TRBJ2-5, with D maybe TRBD1 (5 bases). The V and J ends lost 1 base and 1 base respectively, with 7 bases between them. Germline assignment: CDR1 SGHTA and CDR2 FQGNSA. The CDR3 covers 14 residues. CDR3 in DNA: TGTGCCAGCAGCTTAGTGACAGTCCAAGAGACCCAGTACTTC. Amino acids: CASSLVTVQETQYF.

The V call is TRBV3-1 (or the pseudogene TRBV3-2), the J call TRBJ2-3; D possibly corresponds to TRBD1 (5 bases). The ends were cut back, 4 bases at V and 0 bases at J, with 11 bases in the middle. This CDR3 contains 15 residues. Per germline, CDR1 LGHDT and CDR2 YNNKEL (reference sequence). CDR3 sequence reads: CASSLRQTSTDTQYF. CDR3 nucleotides: TGTGCCAGCAGCCTCCGACAGACTAGCACAGATACGCAGTATTTT.